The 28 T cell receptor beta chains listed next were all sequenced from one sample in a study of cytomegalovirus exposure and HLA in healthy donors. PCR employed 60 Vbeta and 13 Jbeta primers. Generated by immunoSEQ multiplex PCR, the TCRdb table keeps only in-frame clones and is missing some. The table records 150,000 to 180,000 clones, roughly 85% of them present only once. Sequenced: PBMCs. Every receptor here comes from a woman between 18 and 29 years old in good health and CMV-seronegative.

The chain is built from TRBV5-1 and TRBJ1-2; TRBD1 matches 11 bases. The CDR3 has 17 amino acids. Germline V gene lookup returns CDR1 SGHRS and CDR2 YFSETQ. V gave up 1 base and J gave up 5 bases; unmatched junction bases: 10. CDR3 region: CASSLSGWTGGVYGYTF. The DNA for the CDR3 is TGCGCCAGCAGCTTGAGTGGGTGGACAGGGGGCGTGTATGGCTACACCTTC.

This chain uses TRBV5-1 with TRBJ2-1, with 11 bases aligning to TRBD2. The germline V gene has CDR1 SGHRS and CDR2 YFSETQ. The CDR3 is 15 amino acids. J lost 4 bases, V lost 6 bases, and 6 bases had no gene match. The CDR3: CASTTSGTTYNEQFF. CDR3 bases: TGCGCCAGCACGACTAGCGGGACCACATACAATGAGCAGTTCTTC.

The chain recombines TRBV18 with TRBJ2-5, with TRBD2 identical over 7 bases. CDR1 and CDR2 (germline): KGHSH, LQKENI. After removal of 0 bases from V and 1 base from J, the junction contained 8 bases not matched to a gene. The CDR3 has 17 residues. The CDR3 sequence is CASSPPWEGWAQETQYF. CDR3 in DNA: TGTGCCAGCTCACCACCGTGGGAGGGTTGGGCCCAAGAGACCCAGTACTTC.

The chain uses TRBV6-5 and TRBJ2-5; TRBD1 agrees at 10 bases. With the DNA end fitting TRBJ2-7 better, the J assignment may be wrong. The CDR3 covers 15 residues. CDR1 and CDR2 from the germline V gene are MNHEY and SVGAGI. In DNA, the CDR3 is TGTGCCAGCAGCCCTGGACAGGGGGGACCCTACGAGCAGTACTTC. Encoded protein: CASSPGQGGPYEQYF.

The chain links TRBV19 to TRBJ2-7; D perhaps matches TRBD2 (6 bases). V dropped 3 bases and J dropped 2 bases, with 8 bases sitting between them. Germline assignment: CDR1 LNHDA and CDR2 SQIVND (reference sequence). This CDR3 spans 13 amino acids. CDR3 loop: CASSMGLTYEQYF. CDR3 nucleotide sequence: TGTGCCAGTAGTATGGGACTGACCTACGAGCAGTACTTC.

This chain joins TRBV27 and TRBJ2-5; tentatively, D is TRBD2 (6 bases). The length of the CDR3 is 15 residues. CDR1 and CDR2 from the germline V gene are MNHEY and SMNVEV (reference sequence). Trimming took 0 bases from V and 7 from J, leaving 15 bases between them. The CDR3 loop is CASSLSRSGRVTQYF. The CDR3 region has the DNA TGTGCCAGCAGTTTATCGAGGAGCGGGCGTGTGACCCAGTACTTC.

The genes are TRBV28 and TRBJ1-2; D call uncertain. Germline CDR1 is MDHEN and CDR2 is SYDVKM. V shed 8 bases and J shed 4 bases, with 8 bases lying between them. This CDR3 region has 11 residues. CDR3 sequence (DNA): TGTGCCAGCGGCGAGGGCTATGGCTACACCTTC. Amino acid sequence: CASGEGYGYTF.

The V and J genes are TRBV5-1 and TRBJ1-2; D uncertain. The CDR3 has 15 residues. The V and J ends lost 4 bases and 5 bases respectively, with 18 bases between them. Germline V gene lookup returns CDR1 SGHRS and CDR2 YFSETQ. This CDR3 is CASSPQTGLTYGYTF. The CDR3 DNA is TGCGCCAGCAGCCCCCAAACCGGACTAACTTATGGCTACACCTTC.

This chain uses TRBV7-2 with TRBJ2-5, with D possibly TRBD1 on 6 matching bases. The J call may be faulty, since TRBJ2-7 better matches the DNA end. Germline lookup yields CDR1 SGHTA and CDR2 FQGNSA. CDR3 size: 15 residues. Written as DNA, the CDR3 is TGTGCCAGCAGCTTAGTTTCAGGGGATCCCTACGAGCAGTACTTC. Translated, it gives CASSLVSGDPYEQYF.

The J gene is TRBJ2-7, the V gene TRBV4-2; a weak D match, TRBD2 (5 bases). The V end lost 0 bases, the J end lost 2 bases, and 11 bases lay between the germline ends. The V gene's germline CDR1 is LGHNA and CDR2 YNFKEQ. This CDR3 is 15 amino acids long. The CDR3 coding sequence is TGTGCCAGCAGCCAAGATCGCACTAGTCCCTACGAGCAGTACTTC. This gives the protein CASSQDRTSPYEQYF.

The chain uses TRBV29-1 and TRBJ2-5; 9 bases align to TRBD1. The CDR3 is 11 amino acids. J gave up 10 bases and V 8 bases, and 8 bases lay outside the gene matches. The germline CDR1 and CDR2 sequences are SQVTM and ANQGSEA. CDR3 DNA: TGCAGCTCCCGGGACAGGGTGATCCAGTACTTC. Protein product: CSSRDRVIQYF.

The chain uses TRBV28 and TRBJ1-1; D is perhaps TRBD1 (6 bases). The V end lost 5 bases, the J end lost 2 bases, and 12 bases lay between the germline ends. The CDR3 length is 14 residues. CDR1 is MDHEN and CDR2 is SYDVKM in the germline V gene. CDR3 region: CASSADSFNTEAFF. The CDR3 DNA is TGTGCCAGCAGTGCGGACAGTTTTAACACTGAAGCTTTCTTT. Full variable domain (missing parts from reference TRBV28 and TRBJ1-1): DVKVTQSSRYLVKRTGEKVFLECVQDMDHENMFWYRQDPGLGLRLIYFSYDVKMKEKGDIPEGYSVSREKKERFSLILESASTNQTSMYLCASSADSFNTEAFFGQGTRLTVV.

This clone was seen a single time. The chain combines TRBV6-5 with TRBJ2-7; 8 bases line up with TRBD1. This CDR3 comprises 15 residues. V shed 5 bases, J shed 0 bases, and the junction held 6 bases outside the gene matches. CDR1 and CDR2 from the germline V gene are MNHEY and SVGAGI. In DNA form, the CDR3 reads TGTGCCAGCAGTCGGGACAGGAGCCCCTCCTACGAGCAGTACTTC. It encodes CASSRDRSPSYEQYF.

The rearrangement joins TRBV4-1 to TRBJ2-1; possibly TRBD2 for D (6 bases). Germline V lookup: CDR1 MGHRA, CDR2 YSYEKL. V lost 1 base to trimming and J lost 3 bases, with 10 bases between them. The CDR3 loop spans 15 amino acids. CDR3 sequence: CASSQVSGIYNEQFF. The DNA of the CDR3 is TGCGCCAGCAGCCAAGTTAGCGGTATCTACAATGAGCAGTTCTTC.

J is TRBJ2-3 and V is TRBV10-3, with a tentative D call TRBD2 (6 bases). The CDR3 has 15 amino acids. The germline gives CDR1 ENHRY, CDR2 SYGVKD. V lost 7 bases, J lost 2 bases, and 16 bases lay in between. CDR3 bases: TGTGCCATCACCCCGACTAGTACCGCCACAGATACGCAGTATTTT. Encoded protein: CAITPTSTATDTQYF.

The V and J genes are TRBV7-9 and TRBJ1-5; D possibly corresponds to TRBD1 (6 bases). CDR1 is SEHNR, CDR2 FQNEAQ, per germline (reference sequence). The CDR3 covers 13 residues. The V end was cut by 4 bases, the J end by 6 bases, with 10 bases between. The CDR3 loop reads CASSSTGSQPQHF. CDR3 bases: TGTGCCAGCAGCTCTACAGGGTCTCAGCCCCAGCATTTT. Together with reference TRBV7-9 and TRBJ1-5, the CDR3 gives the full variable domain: DTGVSQNPRHKITKRGQNVTFRCDPISEHNRLYWYRQTLGQGPEFLTYFQNEAQLEKSRLLSDRFSAERPKGSFSTLEIQRTEQGDSAMYLCASSSTGSQPQHFGDGTRLSIL.

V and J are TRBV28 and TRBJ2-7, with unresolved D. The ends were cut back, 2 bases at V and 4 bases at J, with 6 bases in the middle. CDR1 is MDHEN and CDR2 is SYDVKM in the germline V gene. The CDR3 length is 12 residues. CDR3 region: CASSLASYEQYF. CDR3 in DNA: TGTGCCAGCAGTTTAGCGAGTTACGAGCAGTACTTC.

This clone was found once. The CDR3 reads CASSQRTGGDNQPQHF. The CDR3 DNA reads TGCGCCAGCAGTCAAAGGACAGGGGGCGACAATCAGCCCCAGCATTTT. The V and J genes are TRBV23-1 and TRBJ1-5; 11 bases match TRBD1. TRBV23-1 is an open reading frame whose function is uncertain. This CDR3 is built from 16 residues. After removal of 2 bases from V and 3 bases from J, the junction contained 3 bases not matched to a gene.

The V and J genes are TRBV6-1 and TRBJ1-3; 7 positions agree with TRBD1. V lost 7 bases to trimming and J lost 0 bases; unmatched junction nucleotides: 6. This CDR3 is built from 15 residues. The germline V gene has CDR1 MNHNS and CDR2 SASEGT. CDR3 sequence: CASTEQGFSGNTIYF. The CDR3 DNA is TGTGCCAGCACCGAACAGGGGTTCTCTGGAAACACCATATATTTT.

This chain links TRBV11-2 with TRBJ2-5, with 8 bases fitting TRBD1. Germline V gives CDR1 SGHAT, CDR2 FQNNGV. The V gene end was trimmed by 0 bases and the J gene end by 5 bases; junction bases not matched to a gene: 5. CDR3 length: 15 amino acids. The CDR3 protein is CASSLDPGQVETQYF. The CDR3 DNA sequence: TGTGCCAGCAGCTTAGATCCGGGACAGGTGGAGACCCAGTACTTC. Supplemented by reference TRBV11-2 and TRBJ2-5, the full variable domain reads EAGVAQSPRYKIIEKRQSVAFWCNPISGHATLYWYQQILGQGPKLLIQFQNNGVVDDSQLPKDRFSAERLKGVDSTLKIQPAKLEDSAVYLCASSLDPGQVETQYFGPGTRLLVL.

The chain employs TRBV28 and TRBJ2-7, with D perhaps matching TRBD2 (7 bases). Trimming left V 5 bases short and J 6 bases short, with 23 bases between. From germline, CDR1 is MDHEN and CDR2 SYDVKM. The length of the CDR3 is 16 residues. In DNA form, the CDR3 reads TGTGCCAGCAGTCCGATTTCGGGGGGCGCTCCGGGCGAGCAGTACTTC. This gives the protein CASSPISGGAPGEQYF.

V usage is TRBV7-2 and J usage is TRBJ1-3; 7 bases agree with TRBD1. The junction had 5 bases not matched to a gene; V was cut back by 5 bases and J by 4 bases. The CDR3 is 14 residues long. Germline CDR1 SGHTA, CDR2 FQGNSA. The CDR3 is CASSQDRAGNTIYF. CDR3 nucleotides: TGTGCCAGCAGCCAAGACAGGGCAGGAAACACCATATATTTT. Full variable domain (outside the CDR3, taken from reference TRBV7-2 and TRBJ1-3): GAGVSQSPSNKVTEKGKDVELRCDPISGHTALYWYRQSLGQGLEFLIYFQGNSAPDKSGLPSDRFSAERTGGSVSTLTIQRTQQEDSAVYLCASSQDRAGNTIYFGEGSWLTVV.

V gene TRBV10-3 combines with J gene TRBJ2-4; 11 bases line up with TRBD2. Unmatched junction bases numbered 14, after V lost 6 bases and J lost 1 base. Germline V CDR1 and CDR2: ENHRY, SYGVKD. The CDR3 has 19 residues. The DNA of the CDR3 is TGTGCCATCAGCGCCCTAATATCGACTAGCGGGGATGCCAAAAACATTCAGTACTTC. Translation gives CAISALISTSGDAKNIQYF.

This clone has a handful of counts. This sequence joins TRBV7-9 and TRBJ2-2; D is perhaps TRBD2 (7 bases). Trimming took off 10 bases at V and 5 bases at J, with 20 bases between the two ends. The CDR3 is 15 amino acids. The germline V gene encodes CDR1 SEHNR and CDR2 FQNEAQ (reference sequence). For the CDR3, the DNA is TGTGCCACCCGCCCCCGGGGGGCGGGGACCGGGGAGCTGTTTTTT. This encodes CATRPRGAGTGELFF.

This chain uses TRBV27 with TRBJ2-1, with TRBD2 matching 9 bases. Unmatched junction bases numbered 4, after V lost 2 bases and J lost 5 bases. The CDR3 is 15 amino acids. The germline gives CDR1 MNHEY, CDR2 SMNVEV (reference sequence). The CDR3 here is CASSLDSGGHNEQFF. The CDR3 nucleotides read TGTGCCAGCAGTTTAGATAGCGGGGGCCACAATGAGCAGTTCTTC.

The CDR3 reads CASSLQGSSSYNEQFF. The DNA for the CDR3 is TGCGCCAGCAGTTTACAGGGGTCCTCTTCCTACAATGAGCAGTTCTTC. The chain links TRBV5-1 to TRBJ2-1, with TRBD1 identical over 7 bases. Germline lookup yields CDR1 SGHRS and CDR2 YFSETQ. The CDR3 covers 16 residues. V lost 5 bases to trimming and J lost 1 base; unmatched junction nucleotides: 9.

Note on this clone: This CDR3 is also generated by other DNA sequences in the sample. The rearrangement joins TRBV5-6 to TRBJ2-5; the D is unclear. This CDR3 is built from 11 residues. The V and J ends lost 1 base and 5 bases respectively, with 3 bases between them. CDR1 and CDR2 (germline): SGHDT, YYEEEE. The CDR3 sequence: CASSLSETQYF. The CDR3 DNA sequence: TGTGCCAGCAGCTTGTCGGAGACCCAGTACTTC.

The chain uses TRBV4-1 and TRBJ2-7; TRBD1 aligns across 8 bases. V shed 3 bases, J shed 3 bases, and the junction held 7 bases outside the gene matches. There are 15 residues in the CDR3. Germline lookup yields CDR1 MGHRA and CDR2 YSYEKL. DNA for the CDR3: TGCGCCAGCAGCCAGAGGACAGGGTCGATCTACGAGCAGTACTTC. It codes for CASSQRTGSIYEQYF.